This record covers a single TCR beta chain. Its antigen is still unknown. These data belong to a study of metastatic and nonmetastatic thyroid tumors. As for the study in general: It was across blood and tumor or nodule tissue from malignant and benign thyroid patients that repertoires were compared. Study-wide points: In both blood and tumor samples, TCR beta diversity was reported significantly higher for malignant than benign nodules.

The CDR3 consists of 13 residues. Trimming removed 6 bases from V and 8 bases from J; junction bases left unmatched: 8. Germline CDR1 reads DFQATT; CDR2 reads SNEGSKA (reference sequence). Ahead of thyroid surgery, no patient had received treatment of any kind. How the authors handled the data: Variation in CDR3 across clinicopathological groups served as the basis for constructing a distant-metastasis classifier in papillary thyroid cancer. With MiXCR, TCRdb called clones anew from the PCR reads. These V and J calls rely on TCRdb rather than the paper's analysis. The table has 9,000 to 13,000 clones, nearly 30% seen once.

The chain is built from TRBV20-1 and TRBJ1-2; 11 bases are shared with TRBD1. The source is a female donor with papillary thyroid cancer or a benign thyroid nodule (not recorded which). Some clones in this sample may be carry-over from other donors' samples. Sequencing was done on a sample of tumor tissue. The CDR3 nucleotides are TGCAGTGCGTTACCGGGACAGGGGGACGGCTACACCTTC. Encoded protein: CSALPGQGDGYTF.